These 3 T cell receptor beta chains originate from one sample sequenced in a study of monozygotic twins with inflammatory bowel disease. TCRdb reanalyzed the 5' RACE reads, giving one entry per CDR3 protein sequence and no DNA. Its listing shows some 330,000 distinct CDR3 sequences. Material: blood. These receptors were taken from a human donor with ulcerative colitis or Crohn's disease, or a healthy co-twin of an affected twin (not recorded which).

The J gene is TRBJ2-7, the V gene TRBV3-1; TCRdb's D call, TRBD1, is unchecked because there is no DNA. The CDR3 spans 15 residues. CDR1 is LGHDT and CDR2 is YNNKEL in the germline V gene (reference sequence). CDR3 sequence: CASSPLGQPPLEQYF.

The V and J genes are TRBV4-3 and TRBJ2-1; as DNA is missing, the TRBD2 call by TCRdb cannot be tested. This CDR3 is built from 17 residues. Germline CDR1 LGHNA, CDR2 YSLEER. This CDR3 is CASSQASGLASYNEQFF.

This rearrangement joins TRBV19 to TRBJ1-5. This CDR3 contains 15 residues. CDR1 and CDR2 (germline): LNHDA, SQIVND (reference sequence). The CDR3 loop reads CASRTKIGGNQPQHF.